The present T cell receptor beta chain was sequenced within a study of blood T cell repertoires in COVID-19. Looking at the study overall: The United States, Italy and Spain provided the acute and convalescent COVID-19 samples. From T cells, B-cell-depleted T cells, or PBMCs came the material, which was cDNA or gDNA.

This clone was recorded a few times. Seattle's enrolled individuals joined amid active infection and were then monitored longitudinally. TCRdb keeps only in-frame clones here, not all; method: immunoSEQ multiplex PCR. This sample yields around 130,000 clones, of which roughly nine tenths are seen a single time; about 4.5% belongs to the top ten. The V gene end was trimmed by 6 bases and the J gene end by 6 bases; junction bases not matched to a gene: 0. The CDR3 consists of 13 residues. This sequence was found in a man in his 60s with COVID-19, enrolled during active disease. The sample was peripheral blood. The rearrangement joins TRBV12-3 or TRBV12-4 to TRBJ2-1; 12 bases match TRBD2. This chain's CDR3 is CASRTSGSNEQFF. DNA of the CDR3: TGTGCCAGCAGGACTAGCGGGAGCAATGAGCAGTTCTTC.